What follows are 21 T cell receptor beta chains derived from one specimen sequenced in a study of shared clonotypes between healthy human individuals. The method was immunoSEQ multiplex PCR; TCRdb's version includes in-frame clones alone and lacks a portion of them. Here the sample spans some 2.4 million clones, roughly 93% being singletons. The material sequenced was naive CD4+ T cells from PBMCs. The subset denotes: CD45RA+ positively selected. The receptors were sampled from a man between 18 and 35 years old in good health. Some clones in this sample may be carry-over from other donors' samples.

V is TRBV30 and J is TRBJ2-3; TRBD2 aligns across 9 bases. This CDR3 region has 15 residues. V was clipped by 1 base and J by 3 bases; unmatched bases: 5. Germline-derived CDR1 and CDR2 are GTSNPN and SVGIG (reference sequence). CDR3 residues: CAWSAISGSTDTQYF. The CDR3 DNA follows: TGTGCCTGGAGTGCGATTAGCGGGAGTACAGATACGCAGTATTTT.

The chain is built from TRBV29-1 and TRBJ1-6, with D uncertain. Germline CDR1 SQVTM, CDR2 ANQGSEA. V shed 4 bases and J shed 3 bases, with 10 bases lying between them. The CDR3 loop spans 14 amino acids. The CDR3 reads CSVGTDRYNSPLHF. The CDR3 nucleotides read TGCAGCGTTGGGACCGACCGCTATAATTCACCCCTCCACTTT.

The CDR3 DNA follows: TGTGCCAGCGCGACCGGGGCAGAACCCGCCAATCAGCCCCAGCATTTT. Amino acid sequence: CASATGAEPANQPQHF. This chain joins TRBV28 and TRBJ1-5, with D maybe TRBD1 (5 bases). The V end was cut by 8 bases, the J end by 3 bases, with 20 bases between. Per the germline V gene, CDR1 is MDHEN and CDR2 is SYDVKM. CDR3 length: 16 amino acids.

This clone has just one count. V usage is TRBV7-2 and J usage is TRBJ1-4; maybe TRBD1 (6 bases). The CDR3 sequence is 13 residues long. The V end lost 5 bases, the J end lost 12 bases, and 16 bases lay between the germline ends. Per germline, CDR1 SGHTA and CDR2 FQGNSA. CDR3 sequence reads: CASSQVTGWELFF. The DNA for the CDR3 is TGTGCCAGCAGCCAGGTTACAGGGTGGGAACTGTTTTTT. Drawing the rest from reference TRBV7-2 and TRBJ1-4, the complete variable domain is GAGVSQSPSNKVTEKGKDVELRCDPISGHTALYWYRQSLGQGLEFLIYFQGNSAPDKSGLPSDRFSAERTGGSVSTLTIQRTQQEDSAVYLCASSQVTGWELFFGSGTQLSVL.

The rearrangement joins TRBV7-8 to TRBJ1-2, with D perhaps TRBD1 (6 bases). V was trimmed by 2 bases and J by 8 bases, leaving 21 bases between them. This CDR3 has 16 residues. Germline V lookup: CDR1 SGHVS, CDR2 FQNEAQ. The CDR3 DNA sequence: TGTGCCAGCAGCTTACTTCGGTCGGGGGCGCGGGAGGGCTACACCTTC. This codes for CASSLLRSGAREGYTF.

J is TRBJ2-2 and V is TRBV7-9, with D maybe TRBD2 (5 bases). The V gene's germline CDR1 is SEHNR and CDR2 FQNEAQ (reference sequence). The CDR3 length is 14 residues. Trimming cost V 7 bases and J 5 bases, with 14 bases left between them. The CDR3 region has the DNA TGTGCCAGCAACCCCTCTACTAGGACCGGGGAGCTGTTTTTT. Its protein is CASNPSTRTGELFF. Drawing the rest from reference TRBV7-9 and TRBJ2-2, the complete variable domain is DTGVSQNPRHKITKRGQNVTFRCDPISEHNRLYWYRQTLGQGPEFLTYFQNEAQLEKSRLLSDRFSAERPKGSFSTLEIQRTEQGDSAMYLCASNPSTRTGELFFGEGSRLTVL.

The chain is built from TRBV19 and TRBJ2-7; 9 positions match TRBD1. Trimming cost V 3 bases and J 5 bases; bases outside gene matches: 5. This CDR3 is 14 amino acids long. The germline V gene encodes CDR1 LNHDA and CDR2 SQIVND (reference sequence). The CDR3 loop reads CASSILTGGNEQYF. The DNA of the CDR3 is TGTGCCAGTAGTATCTTGACAGGGGGAAACGAGCAGTACTTC.

The chain uses TRBV7-3 and TRBJ2-5; D may be TRBD1 or TRBD2 (6 bases each). Germline V gene data show CDR1 as SGHTA and CDR2 as FQGTGA. Trimming pared 2 bases from V and 5 bases from J, leaving 12 bases between. The CDR3 is 14 residues long. CDR3 amino acids: CASSLFGGWETQYF. The CDR3 coding sequence is TGTGCCAGCAGCTTATTCGGGGGCTGGGAGACCCAGTACTTC.

V gene TRBV7-9 combines with J gene TRBJ1-1; no reliable D call. V was cut by 5 bases and J by 4 bases, with 8 bases left in between. The CDR3 is 12 residues long. CDR1 and CDR2 from the germline V gene are SEHNR and FQNEAQ (reference sequence). CDR3: CASSRGTTEAFF. In nucleotides, the CDR3 is TGTGCCAGCAGCCGGGGAACCACTGAAGCTTTCTTT.

The J gene is TRBJ2-7, the V gene TRBV5-1; 9 bases agree with TRBD2. The V and J ends lost 3 bases and 9 bases, in that order; junction bases with no gene match: 16. Germline V gene data show CDR1 as SGHRS and CDR2 as YFSETQ. The CDR3 extends over 16 amino acids. The CDR3 sequence: CASSSVGSGRDSRQYF. CDR3 sequence (DNA): TGCGCCAGCAGCTCGGTGGGTAGCGGGAGAGATAGTAGGCAGTACTTC.

This sequence joins TRBV29-1 and TRBJ2-1; D not certain. Germline V CDR1 and CDR2: SQVTM, ANQGSEA. The V end was cut by 4 bases, the J end by 10 bases, with 17 bases between. The CDR3 length is 13 residues. The CDR3 coding sequence is TGCAGCGTTGCTACAGACCCCTATATCGAGCAGTTCTTC. Amino acid sequence: CSVATDPYIEQFF.

The V call is TRBV28, the J call TRBJ2-1, with D tentatively TRBD2 (7 bases). V was trimmed by 6 bases and J by 0 bases, leaving 12 bases between them. The CDR3 sequence is 15 residues long. Germline V CDR1 and CDR2: MDHEN, SYDVKM. The CDR3 sequence: CASRRGRSSYNEQFF. The CDR3 DNA follows: TGTGCCAGCAGGCGGGGGCGGAGCTCCTACAATGAGCAGTTCTTC.

In its sample, this clone was seen once. The chain is built from TRBV29-1 and TRBJ2-5; 10 nucleotides line up with TRBD1. The CDR3 spans 14 residues. J gave up 5 bases and V 4 bases, and 7 bases lay outside the gene matches. Germline-derived CDR1 and CDR2 are SQVTM and ANQGSEA. The CDR3 nucleotides read TGCAGCGTTGTAAGGGACAGGGGTGGGGAGACCCAGTACTTC. Its protein is CSVVRDRGGETQYF.

A word on this clone: The junction departs from the called germline gene at one end, perhaps through a read error. This chain links TRBV4-2 with TRBJ2-3; the match to TRBD1 covers 10 bases. The CDR3 spans 16 residues. Per the germline V gene, CDR1 is LGHNA and CDR2 is YNFKEQ. The CDR3 DNA reads as TGTGCAAGCAGCCAAGGCGGGACAGGGGTGGCAGATACGCAGTATTTT. Protein sequence: CASSQGGTGVADTQYF.

The table lists this clone with a few counts. The CDR3 protein is CASSLGTPNTGELFF. In DNA form, the CDR3 reads TGTGCCAGCTCCCTCGGGACACCAAACACCGGGGAGCTGTTTTTT. The rearrangement joins TRBV18 to TRBJ2-2, with D maybe TRBD1 (6 bases). CDR1 is KGHSH and CDR2 is LQKENI in the germline V gene. Trimming took off 6 bases at V and 2 bases at J, with 13 bases between the two ends. The CDR3 length is 15 residues.

The chain uses TRBV2 and TRBJ2-2, with D tentatively TRBD1 (6 bases). The CDR3 has 16 amino acids. Germline CDR1 SNHLY, CDR2 FYNNEI. V lost 6 bases, J lost 5 bases, and 19 bases lay in between. The CDR3 loop reads CASRKQGPGWTGELFF. In nucleotides, the CDR3 is TGTGCCAGCAGAAAACAGGGCCCAGGCTGGACCGGGGAGCTGTTTTTT.

The chain carries TRBV11-1 and TRBJ2-2, with 8 positions matching TRBD1. V trimming: 4 bases; J trimming: 5 bases; junction bases outside the gene matches: 3. This CDR3 region has 14 residues. Germline CDR1 and CDR2: SGHAT and FQDESV (reference sequence). DNA of the CDR3: TGTGCCAGCAGCTGGACAGGGCGGACCGGGGAGCTGTTTTTT. As protein: CASSWTGRTGELFF.

The rearrangement links TRBV4-2 to TRBJ2-7; D call uncertain. From germline, CDR1 is LGHNA and CDR2 YNFKEQ. The V end lost 1 base, the J end lost 7 bases, and 11 bases lay between the germline ends. CDR3 length equals 13 residues. Here the CDR3 DNA reads TGTGCCAGCAGCCAAGGGCCCCTGGAGGAGCAGTACTTC. It translates to CASSQGPLEEQYF.

The chain carries TRBV7-3 and TRBJ2-2; perhaps TRBD1 as D (6 bases). V was cut by 1 base and J by 3 bases, with 15 bases left in between. The germline CDR1 and CDR2 sequences are SGHTA and FQGTGA. This CDR3 is 17 amino acids long. The CDR3 here is CASSLIGTIKDTGELFF. DNA of the CDR3: TGTGCCAGCAGCTTAATTGGGACAATTAAAGACACCGGGGAGCTGTTTTTT.

J is TRBJ2-7 and V is TRBV11-3; D is perhaps TRBD1 or TRBD2 (5 bases each). CDR1 SGHNT and CDR2 YENEEA come from the germline V gene. Trimming left V 5 bases short and J 0 bases short, with 11 bases between. The CDR3 consists of 14 residues. The CDR3 sequence is CASSPEGSSYEQYF. In DNA, the CDR3 is TGTGCCAGCAGCCCCGAGGGGAGCTCCTACGAGCAGTACTTC. Full variable domain (rest looked up from reference TRBV11-3 and TRBJ2-7): EAGVVQSPRYKIIEKKQPVAFWCNPISGHNTLYWYLQNLGQGPELLIRYENEEAVDDSQLPKDRFSAERLKGVDSTLKIQPAELGDSAVYLCASSPEGSSYEQYFGPGTRLTVT.

This sequence joins TRBV5-4 and TRBJ2-1; the D gene is possibly TRBD1 (5 bases). The V gene's germline CDR1 is SGHNT and CDR2 YYREEE (reference sequence). V shed 3 bases and J shed 8 bases, with 12 bases lying between them. The CDR3 is 13 residues long. CDR3 sequence reads: CASSSGHADEQFF. In DNA form, the CDR3 reads TGTGCCAGCAGCTCAGGACATGCCGATGAGCAGTTCTTC.